These T cell receptor beta chains were read from a single sample in a study of T-cell reconstitution after alpha-beta-depleted transplantation in children. One entry per CDR3 protein results from TCRdb running MiXCR on the PCR reads. The sample comprises 700,000 to 950,000 distinct CDR3 sequences, 16% of which are singletons, and 5% rests with the top ten. The specimen was PBMCs, mostly from graft donor cells, collected 360 days after TCRalphabeta/CD19-depleted stem cell transplant. The receptor source for this set is a male patient younger than 18 who had a stem cell transplant for acute lymphoblastic leukemia, so the T cells may come from the graft donor. CDR3s include the opening cysteine and the closing phenylalanine or tryptophan.

TRBJ1-5	TRBV29-1	CSVRGKAAGAGPQHF
TRBJ2-7	TRBV11-2	CASSLEDTVGLEQYF
TRBJ1-5	TRBV7-9	CASSLAYSNQPQHF
TRBJ1-3	TRBV11-2	CASSLGRLIGPQSSGNTIYF
TRBJ1-2	TRBV4-1	CASSQEGNAGYGYTF
TRBJ2-7	TRBV12-3/TRBV12-4	CASRAGGSYEQYF
TRBJ1-2	TRBV5-1	CASSGLSELNYGYTF
TRBJ2-1	TRBV12-2	CASRSLYSYNEQFF
TRBJ1-2	TRBV7-6	CASSLASGGYGYTF
TRBJ2-7	TRBV29-1	CSVVPGSITYEQYF
TRBJ1-1	TRBV7-2	CASSLFERAEAFF
TRBJ2-7	TRBV20-1	CSATPGYEQYF
TRBJ2-2	TRBV20-1	CSSSGLNTGELFF
TRBJ2-1	TRBV7-6	CASSSTSGRWYEQFF
TRBJ2-3	TRBV18	CASSPLEALPTDTQYF
TRBJ2-7	TRBV13	CASTPRDAGVEQYF
TRBJ1-2	TRBV5-1	CASSLDRGGYTF
TRBJ2-1	TRBV19	CASSIVTGVAYNEQFF
TRBJ1-3	TRBV12-3/TRBV12-4	CASSLVGLSAGNTIYF
TRBJ1-2	TRBV12-3/TRBV12-4	CASSFGQGTANYGYTF
TRBJ2-5	TRBV5-1	CASSPGWRETQYF
TRBJ2-2	TRBV20-1	CSARGGVGTNTGELFF
TRBJ1-2	TRBV27	CASSGVGYYGYTF
TRBJ2-2	TRBV5-1	CASSPPWTPANTGELFF
TRBJ2-3	TRBV7-9	CASSPTGPRTDTQYF
TRBJ1-2	TRBV2	CASSHPGSANYGYTF
TRBJ1-5	TRBV4-1	CATGTANSNQPQHF
TRBJ1-2	TRBV20-1	CSASGLPANYGYTF
TRBJ2-1	TRBV27	CASSSIRYSYNEQFF
TRBJ2-5	TRBV20-1	CSASSSSEGQETQYF
TRBJ2-7	TRBV7-2	CAGSSWDGSSYEQYF
TRBJ2-6	TRBV27	CAATGTVLTF
TRBJ2-1	TRBV5-1	CASITYRGYNNEQFF
TRBJ2-1	TRBV5-1	CASRAPSGSYNEQFF
TRBJ1-1	TRBV7-9	CASRLRDGNTEAFF
TRBJ2-3	TRBV5-1	CASSLVAGSPTDTQYF
TRBJ2-6	TRBV27	CASSNQFLRDSASGGANVLTF
TRBJ1-5	TRBV24-1	CATSDSGLLNQPQHF
TRBJ2-1	TRBV19	CASLSGQAYNEQFF
TRBJ2-7	TRBV7-6	CASSLAWPGRYEQYF
TRBJ2-1	TRBV29-1	CSAAKIGTSASYNEQFF
TRBJ2-1	TRBV5-5	CASSPTRALIYNEQFF
TRBJ2-5	TRBV5-6	CASSPVGGLEETQYF
TRBJ1-1	TRBV5-6	CASSLRVRGVTEAFF
TRBJ1-4	TRBV29-1	CSVGGQGNEKLFF
TRBJ2-2	TRBV9	CASSGTKGRGELFF
TRBJ2-2	TRBV9	CASIGEETGANTGELFF
TRBJ2-7	TRBV29-1	CSVFRDSYEQYF